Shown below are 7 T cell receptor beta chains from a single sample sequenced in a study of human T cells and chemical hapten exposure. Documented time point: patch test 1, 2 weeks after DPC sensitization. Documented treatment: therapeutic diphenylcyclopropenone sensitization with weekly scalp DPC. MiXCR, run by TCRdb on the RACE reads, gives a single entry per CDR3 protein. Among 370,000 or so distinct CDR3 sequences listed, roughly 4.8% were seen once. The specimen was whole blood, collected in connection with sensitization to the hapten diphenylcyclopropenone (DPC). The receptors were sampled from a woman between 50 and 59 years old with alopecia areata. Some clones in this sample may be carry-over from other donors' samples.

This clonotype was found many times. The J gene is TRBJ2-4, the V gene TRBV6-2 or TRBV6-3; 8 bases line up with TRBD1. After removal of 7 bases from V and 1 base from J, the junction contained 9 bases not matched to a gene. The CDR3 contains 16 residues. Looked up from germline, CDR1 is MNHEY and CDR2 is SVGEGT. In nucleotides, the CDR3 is TGTGCCAGCACCGTCACTCGACAGGGGGCCAAAAACATTCAGTACTTC. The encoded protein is CASTVTRQGAKNIQYF.

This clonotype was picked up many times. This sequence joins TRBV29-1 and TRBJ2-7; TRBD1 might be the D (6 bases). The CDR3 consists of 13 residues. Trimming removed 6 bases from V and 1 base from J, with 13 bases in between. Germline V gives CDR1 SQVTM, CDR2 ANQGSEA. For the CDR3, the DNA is TGCAGCGTCTCGCCCGGACAGTCCTACGAGCAGTACTTC. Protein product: CSVSPGQSYEQYF.

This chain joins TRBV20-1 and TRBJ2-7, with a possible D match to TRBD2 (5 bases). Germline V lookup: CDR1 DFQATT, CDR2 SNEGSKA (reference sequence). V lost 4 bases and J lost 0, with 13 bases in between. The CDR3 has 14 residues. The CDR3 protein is CSAKRTQSSYEQYF. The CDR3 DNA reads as TGCAGTGCTAAAAGGACTCAGAGCTCCTACGAGCAGTACTTC.

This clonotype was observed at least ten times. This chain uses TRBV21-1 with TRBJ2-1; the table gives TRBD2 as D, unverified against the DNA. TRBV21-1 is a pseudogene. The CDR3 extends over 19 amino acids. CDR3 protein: CASGSGTSGSRAGYNEQFF. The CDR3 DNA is TGTGCCAGCGGTTCCGGGACTAGCGGTTCCCGAGCTGGTTACAATGAGCAGTTCTTC.

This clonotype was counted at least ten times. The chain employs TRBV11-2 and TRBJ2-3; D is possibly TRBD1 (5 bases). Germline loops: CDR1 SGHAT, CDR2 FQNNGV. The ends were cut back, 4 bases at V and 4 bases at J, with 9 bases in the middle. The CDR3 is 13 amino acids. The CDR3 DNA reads TGTGCCAGCAGCTCTATGGGGCCAGATACGCAGTATTTT. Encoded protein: CASSSMGPDTQYF.

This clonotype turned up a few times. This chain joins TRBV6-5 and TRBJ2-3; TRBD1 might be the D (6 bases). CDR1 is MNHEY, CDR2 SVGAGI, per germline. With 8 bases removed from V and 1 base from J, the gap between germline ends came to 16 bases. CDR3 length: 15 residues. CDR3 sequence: CASFPTRQGTDTQYF. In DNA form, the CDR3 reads TGTGCCAGCTTCCCGACCAGACAGGGCACAGATACGCAGTATTTT.

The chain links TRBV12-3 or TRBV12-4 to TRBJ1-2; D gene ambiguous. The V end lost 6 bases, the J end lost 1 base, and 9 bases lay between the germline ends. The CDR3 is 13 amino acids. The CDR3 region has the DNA TGTGCCAGCAGCAGCAGCCGTAACTATGGCTACACCTTC. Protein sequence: CASSSSRNYGYTF.